The 29 T cell receptor beta chains presented below share a single source sample, sequenced in a study of blood T cell repertoires in COVID-19. Assay used: immunoSEQ multiplex PCR; TCRdb lists only in-frame clones, some missing. This sample has under 150,000 clones, with around 88% found just once. The material sequenced was peripheral blood. These receptors all stem from a human donor in a cohort sampled during active COVID-19.

The gene calls are TRBV7-9 and TRBJ2-1; TRBD2 matches 9 bases. CDR3 length: 13 amino acids. Trimming cost V 6 bases and J 5 bases; bases outside gene matches: 2. The germline gives CDR1 SEHNR, CDR2 FQNEAQ (reference sequence). For the CDR3, the DNA is TGTGCCAGCAGTTCTAGCGGGAACAATGAGCAGTTCTTC. Amino acid sequence: CASSSSGNNEQFF.

The rearrangement uses TRBV19 and TRBJ1-2; 8 bases map to TRBD1. This CDR3 contains 15 residues. V was pared by 3 bases and J by 4 bases, with 7 bases of the junction left unmatched. The germline gives CDR1 LNHDA, CDR2 SQIVND (reference sequence). The CDR3 DNA reads TGTGCCAGTAGTATTGGGCCGGGACAGGCCTATGGCTACACCTTC. It encodes CASSIGPGQAYGYTF.

The chain is built from TRBV24-1 and TRBJ2-7; 9 nucleotides match TRBD1. Per germline, CDR1 KGHDR and CDR2 SFDVKD. Trimming removed 3 bases from V and 1 base from J; junction bases left unmatched: 3. The CDR3 is 15 residues long. CDR3 sequence: CATSDPGTGSYEQYF. The CDR3 nucleotides are TGTGCCACCAGTGATCCCGGGACAGGGTCCTACGAGCAGTACTTC.

This chain joins TRBV4-3 and TRBJ1-1, with D unclear. Germline CDR1 reads LGHNA; CDR2 reads YSLEER. The V end lost 1 base, the J end lost 2 bases, and 8 bases lay between the germline ends. The CDR3 is 14 amino acids. The CDR3 sequence: CASSQGGLNTEAFF. CDR3 coding DNA: TGCGCCAGCAGCCAAGGCGGCCTAAACACTGAAGCTTTCTTT.

This clone was recorded only once. This chain joins TRBV7-9 and TRBJ2-4; a possible D gene is TRBD1 (5 bases). The CDR3 totals 17 residues. CDR1 and CDR2 from the germline V gene are SEHNR and FQNEAQ (reference sequence). V was clipped by 1 base and J by 0 bases, with 13 bases between them. The DNA of the CDR3 is TGTGCCAGCAGCTTAGGGCAGGGTCTCTTAGCCAAAAACATTCAGTACTTC. Protein sequence: CASSLGQGLLAKNIQYF.

This clone was counted a few times. V usage is TRBV15 and J usage is TRBJ1-1, with D unresolved. Germline V gene lookup returns CDR1 LNHNV and CDR2 YYDKDF (reference sequence). This CDR3 region has 14 residues. Deletions cut 3 bases from V and 0 bases from J, with 8 bases between. CDR3 amino acids: CATSRREVNTEAFF. CDR3 nucleotides: TGTGCCACCAGCAGGCGTGAGGTGAACACTGAAGCTTTCTTT.

This chain links TRBV9 with TRBJ1-2; possible D gene TRBD1, 5 bases. The V end lost 0 bases, the J end lost 6 bases, and 12 bases lay between the germline ends. The CDR3 is 14 amino acids. Germline CDR1 and CDR2: SGDLS and YYNGEE. DNA for the CDR3: TGTGCCAGCAGCGTAGTGGGGCCGAAGGATGGCTACACCTTC. The encoded protein is CASSVVGPKDGYTF.

The chain joins TRBV14 to TRBJ1-2; no clear D gene. This CDR3 has 14 amino acids. V was cut by 0 bases and J by 3 bases, with 8 bases left in between. Germline lookup yields CDR1 SGHDN and CDR2 FVKESK. The CDR3 DNA reads as TGTGCCAGCAGCCAAGATTTCAGGCACTATGGCTACACCTTC. This encodes CASSQDFRHYGYTF. The whole variable domain, filled in from reference TRBV14 and TRBJ1-2, reads EAGVTQFPSHSVIEKGQTVTLRCDPISGHDNLYWYRRVMGKEIKFLLHFVKESKQDESGMPNNRFLAERTGGTYSTLKVQPAELEDSGVYFCASSQDFRHYGYTFGSGTRLTVV.

The CDR3 loop reads CAISAGGKLFF. CDR3 nucleotides: TGTGCCATCAGTGCAGGGGGAAAACTGTTTTTT. The chain combines TRBV10-3 with TRBJ1-4; TRBD1 matches at 7 bases. The CDR3 runs to 11 residues. Trimming took 4 bases from V and 10 from J; bases not matched to a gene: 0. Germline V lookup: CDR1 ENHRY, CDR2 SYGVKD.

The CDR3 loop reads CASSPGGYTGELFF. The CDR3 DNA follows: TGTGCCAGCAGTCCCGGGGGGTACACCGGGGAGCTGTTTTTT. The chain combines TRBV6-6 with TRBJ2-2; 7 nucleotides line up with TRBD2. V lost 5 bases, J lost 3 bases, and 3 bases stayed unmatched. Germline V gene sequence: CDR1 MNHNY, CDR2 SVGAGI (reference sequence). CDR3 size: 14 residues.

This rearrangement joins TRBV7-8 to TRBJ1-2; D remains ambiguous. This CDR3 is built from 15 residues. Germline CDR1 is SGHVS and CDR2 is FQNEAQ. Between the trimmed V and J ends, which lost 1 base and 9 bases, there was a span of 18 bases. The CDR3 reads CASSLDGGGSYRYTF. In nucleotides, the CDR3 is TGTGCCAGCAGCTTAGACGGAGGAGGCTCATATCGCTACACCTTC.

The rearrangement joins TRBV5-1 to TRBJ2-2; possibly TRBD2 for D (6 bases). Trimming left V 4 bases short and J 0 bases short, with 16 bases between. The CDR3 has 17 amino acids. Germline values: CDR1 SGHRS, CDR2 YFSETQ. The CDR3 region is CASSPSEGAANTGELFF. CDR3 coding DNA: TGCGCCAGCAGCCCCTCGGAGGGAGCCGCGAACACCGGGGAGCTGTTTTTT.

This rearrangement joins TRBV27 to TRBJ2-7; the D is unclear. From germline, CDR1 is MNHEY and CDR2 SMNVEV (reference sequence). This CDR3 region has 15 residues. Trimming removed 3 bases from V and 2 bases from J, with 14 bases in between. The CDR3 region is CASSFEAAPPYEQYF. CDR3 sequence (DNA): TGTGCCAGCAGTTTTGAGGCGGCCCCTCCCTACGAGCAGTACTTC.

This chain joins TRBV2 and TRBJ1-3; 7 positions match TRBD1. The CDR3 runs 14 residues. The V gene end was trimmed by 4 bases and the J gene end by 4 bases; junction bases not matched to a gene: 4. Germline CDR1 reads SNHLY; CDR2 reads FYNNEI. The CDR3 nucleotides are TGTGCCAGCAGTGGGACAGGCGGCGGAAACACCATATATTTT. This sequence encodes CASSGTGGGNTIYF. The entire variable domain, with the rest obtained from reference TRBV2 and TRBJ1-3, is as follows: EPEVTQTPSHQVTQMGQEVILRCVPISNHLYFYWYRQILGQKVEFLVSFYNNEISEKSEIFDDQFSVERPDGSNFTLKIRSTKLEDSAMYFCASSGTGGGNTIYFGEGSWLTVV.

V usage is TRBV6-5 and J usage is TRBJ2-3; 10 bases agree with TRBD2. The CDR3 length is 13 residues. Germline CDR1 and CDR2: MNHEY and SVGAGI. Losses at the gene ends were 6 bases for V and 10 bases for J; bases not matched to a gene: 7. The CDR3 protein is CASSPQRGGAQYF. CDR3 coding DNA: TGTGCCAGCAGCCCCCAGCGGGGGGGTGCGCAGTATTTT.

This chain uses TRBV7-9 with TRBJ2-3, with 9 bases aligning to TRBD2. The germline gives CDR1 SEHNR, CDR2 FQNEAQ (reference sequence). J was trimmed by 0 bases and V by 1 base; bases with no gene match: 8. This CDR3 has 18 residues. The DNA for the CDR3 is TGTGCCAGCAGCTTAGGGTTTAGCGGGAGCCCTAGCACAGATACGCAGTATTTT. Protein sequence: CASSLGFSGSPSTDTQYF.

The rearrangement uses TRBV7-2 and TRBJ2-7; D gene uncertain. Trimming cost V 4 bases and J 2 bases, with 3 bases left between them. Germline V gives CDR1 SGHTA, CDR2 FQGNSA. There are 11 residues in the CDR3. The CDR3 region has the DNA TGTGCCAGCAGCTCAGCCTACGAGCAGTACTTC. It specifies CASSSAYEQYF.

This chain uses TRBV7-6 with TRBJ2-7; TRBD2 matches 15 bases. The J segment lost 2 bases and the V segment lost 5 bases, leaving 10 bases of the junction unmatched. Germline V lookup: CDR1 SGHVS, CDR2 FNYEAQ. The CDR3 runs 18 residues. The CDR3 DNA sequence: TGTGCCAGCAGCCTAGGGACTAGCGGGGGGCCGGCCACCTACGAGCAGTACTTC. Translation: CASSLGTSGGPATYEQYF. Drawing the rest from reference TRBV7-6 and TRBJ2-7, the complete variable domain is GAGVSQSPRYKVTKRGQDVALRCDPISGHVSLYWYRQALGQGPEFLTYFNYEAQQDKSGLPNDRFSAERPEGSISTLTIQRTEQRDSAMYRCASSLGTSGGPATYEQYFGPGTRLTVT.

This sequence joins TRBV10-3 and TRBJ1-1, with a weak D call TRBD1 (5 bases). Trimming took 4 bases from V and 9 from J, leaving 12 bases between them. This CDR3 has 12 amino acids. Germline V CDR1 and CDR2: ENHRY, SYGVKD. In nucleotides, the CDR3 is TGTGCCATCAGTGTGACAGAAGGAAAAGCTTTCTTT. It translates to CAISVTEGKAFF.

The chain has TRBV5-4 and TRBJ1-4; possible D gene TRBD1, 6 bases. The germline V and J ends were trimmed by 4 bases and 2 bases, with 12 bases remaining between them. Per the germline V gene, CDR1 is SGHNT and CDR2 is YYREEE (reference sequence). The CDR3 runs 15 residues. The CDR3 reads CASSPAGATNEKLFF. Written as DNA, the CDR3 is TGTGCCAGCAGCCCTGCAGGGGCGACTAATGAAAAACTGTTTTTT.

This rearrangement joins TRBV5-6 to TRBJ2-5; D gene ambiguous. This CDR3 comprises 13 residues. V lost 0 bases and J lost 2, with 5 bases in between. The germline V gene encodes CDR1 SGHDT and CDR2 YYEEEE. CDR3 region: CASSLAEQETQYF. CDR3 nucleotide sequence: TGTGCCAGCAGCTTGGCCGAGCAAGAGACCCAGTACTTC.

The chain combines TRBV4-2 with TRBJ1-6; no clear D gene. The V and J ends lost 1 base and 0 bases respectively, with 10 bases between them. The CDR3 is 17 amino acids. From germline, CDR1 is LGHNA and CDR2 YNFKEQ. DNA of the CDR3: TGTGCCAGCAGCCAAGTAGGACTAAGCTCCTATAATTCACCCCTCCACTTT. This codes for CASSQVGLSSYNSPLHF.

This clone is deemed medium-sized. This chain links TRBV4-1 with TRBJ1-2; D unresolved. V lost 0 bases and J lost 1, with 9 bases in between. From germline, CDR1 is MGHRA and CDR2 YSYEKL. This CDR3 is built from 15 residues. The DNA of the CDR3 is TGCGCCAGCAGCCAAGATCCGGGGATTAACTATGGCTACACCTTC. It translates to CASSQDPGINYGYTF.

The genes are TRBV3-1 (or the pseudogene TRBV3-2) and TRBJ1-1; D not resolved. The CDR3 runs to 15 residues. Germline-derived CDR1 and CDR2 are LGHDT and YNNKEL (reference sequence). V lost 1 base, J lost 5 bases, and 14 bases lay in between. CDR3 nucleotide sequence: TGTGCCAGCAGCCAAGGATTGGGCTCTGGTACTGAAGCTTTCTTT. It is translated as CASSQGLGSGTEAFF.

The chain links TRBV6-6 to TRBJ2-2; D possibly corresponds to TRBD1 (5 bases). The ends were cut back, 0 bases at V and 5 bases at J, with 7 bases in the middle. CDR1 is MNHNY, CDR2 SVGAGI, per germline (reference sequence). CDR3 length: 14 residues. The chain's CDR3 is CASSYSTDTGELFF. CDR3 bases: TGTGCCAGCAGTTACTCGACAGATACCGGGGAGCTGTTTTTT.

This sequence joins TRBV30 and TRBJ1-4, with D maybe TRBD1 (6 bases). The CDR3 consists of 13 residues. The germline gives CDR1 GTSNPN, CDR2 SVGIG (reference sequence). The CDR3 is CAVQRGLGEKLFF. Here the CDR3 DNA reads TGTGCGGTGCAGAGGGGGTTGGGTGAAAAACTGTTTTTT.

The chain carries TRBV5-1 and TRBJ2-3, with 11 bases that match TRBD2. V lost 3 bases to trimming and J lost 6 bases; unmatched junction nucleotides: 21. CDR3 length: 20 residues. The germline gives CDR1 SGHRS, CDR2 YFSETQ. DNA for the CDR3: TGCGCCAGCAGCTGGCCCGCCCCGCGCATTACTAGCGGGGGCCGGGATACGCAGTATTTT. Translated, it gives CASSWPAPRITSGGRDTQYF.

This chain uses TRBV7-3 with TRBJ1-1; the D is unclear. The ends were cut back, 2 bases at V and 1 base at J, with 8 bases in the middle. The CDR3 has 14 residues. Germline values: CDR1 SGHTA, CDR2 FQGTGA. In DNA form, the CDR3 reads TGTGCCAGCAGCTTATGGGCCGGGAACACTGAAGCTTTCTTT. This encodes CASSLWAGNTEAFF.

J is TRBJ2-2 and V is TRBV7-6; D is perhaps TRBD1 (6 bases). CDR1 is SGHVS and CDR2 is FNYEAQ in the germline V gene. The CDR3 runs 16 residues. The V end was cut by 1 base, the J end by 6 bases, with 15 bases between. The CDR3, as DNA: TGTGCCAGCAGCTTAGGTTCCAGGGGCCGGGCCGGGGAGCTGTTTTTT. Translation: CASSLGSRGRAGELFF.